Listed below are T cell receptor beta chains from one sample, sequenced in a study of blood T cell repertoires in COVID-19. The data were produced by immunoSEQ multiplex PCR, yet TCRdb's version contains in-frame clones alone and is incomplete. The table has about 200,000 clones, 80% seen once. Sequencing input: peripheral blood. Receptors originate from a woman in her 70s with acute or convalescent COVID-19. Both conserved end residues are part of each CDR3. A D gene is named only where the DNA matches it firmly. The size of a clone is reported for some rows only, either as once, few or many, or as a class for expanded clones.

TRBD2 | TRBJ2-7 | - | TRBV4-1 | TGCGCCAGCAGCCAGGGACTAGCGGAACCGAGCTCCTACGAGCAGTACTTC | CASSQGLAEPSSYEQYF
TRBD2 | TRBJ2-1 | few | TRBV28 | TGTGCCAGCAGTCTGCTGGGACTAGGTATCCACTCCTACAATGAGCAGTTCTTC | CASSLLGLGIHSYNEQFF
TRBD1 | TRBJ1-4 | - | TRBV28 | TGTGCCAGCAGTTTTCCTCCGGGACAGCAGAATGAAAAACTGTTTTTT | CASSFPPGQQNEKLFF
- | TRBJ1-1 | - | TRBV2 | TGTGCCAGCAGCCCTTTCCAAGGGGGAACTGAAGCTTTCTTT | CASSPFQGGTEAFF
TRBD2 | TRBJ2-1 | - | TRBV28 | TGTGCCAGCCGAACCGGCCTAGCGGGAGCCCACAATGAGCAGTTCTTC | CASRTGLAGAHNEQFF
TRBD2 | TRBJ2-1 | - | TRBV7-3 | TGTGCCAGCAGCTTAGCCCCGGGACTAGCGGTGAGCAATGAGCAGTTCTTC | CASSLAPGLAVSNEQFF
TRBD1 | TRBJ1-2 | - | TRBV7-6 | TGTGCCAGCAGCTCCCCAGGACAGGGGGTCTATGGCTACACCTTC | CASSSPGQGVYGYTF
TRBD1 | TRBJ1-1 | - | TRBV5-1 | TGCGCCAGCAGCTGGGCCGGGACAGGGGGCACTGAAGCTTTCTTT | CASSWAGTGGTEAFF
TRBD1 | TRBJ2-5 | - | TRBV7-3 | TGTGCCAGCAGCTTCCAGGGGGCAGGGGAGACCCAGTACTTC | CASSFQGAGETQYF
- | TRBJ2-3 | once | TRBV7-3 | TGTGCCAGCAGCTCGGACTTGCCTAGCACAGATACGCAGTATTTT | CASSSDLPSTDTQYF
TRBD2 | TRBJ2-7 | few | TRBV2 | TGTGCCAGCATGGGGGGGACTAGCATCTCCTACGAGCAGTACTTC | CASMGGTSISYEQYF